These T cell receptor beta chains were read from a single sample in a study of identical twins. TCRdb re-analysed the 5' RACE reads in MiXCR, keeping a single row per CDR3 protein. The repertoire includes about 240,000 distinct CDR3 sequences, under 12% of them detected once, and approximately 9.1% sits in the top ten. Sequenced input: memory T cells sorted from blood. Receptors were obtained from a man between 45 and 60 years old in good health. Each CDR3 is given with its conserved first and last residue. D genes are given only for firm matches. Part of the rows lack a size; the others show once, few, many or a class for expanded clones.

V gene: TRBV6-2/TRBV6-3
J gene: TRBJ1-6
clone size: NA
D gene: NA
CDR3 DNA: TGTGCCAGCAGGGCCGGGACACGGAATTCACCCCTCCACTTT
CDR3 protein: CASRAGTRNSPLHF

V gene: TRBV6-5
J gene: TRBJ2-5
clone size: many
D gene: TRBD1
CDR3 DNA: TGTGCCAGCAGTTATCCCGGGACAGGGGTAGAGACCCAGTACTTC
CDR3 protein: CASSYPGTGVETQYF

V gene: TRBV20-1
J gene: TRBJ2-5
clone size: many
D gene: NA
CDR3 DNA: TGCAGTGCTAGATATGTCTACCCCAGGGAGACCCAGTACTTC
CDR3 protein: CSARYVYPRETQYF

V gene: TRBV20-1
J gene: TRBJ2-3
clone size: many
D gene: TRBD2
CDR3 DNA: TGCAGTGCTAGTGCTAGCGGGAGGGGGTTGGGGCAGTATTTT
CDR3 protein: CSASASGRGLGQYF

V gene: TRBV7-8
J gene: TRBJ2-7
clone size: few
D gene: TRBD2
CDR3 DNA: TGTGCCAGCAGCTTAGCCCCTGACGGGGGGGGCTCCTACGAGCAGTACTTC
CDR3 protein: CASSLAPDGGGSYEQYF

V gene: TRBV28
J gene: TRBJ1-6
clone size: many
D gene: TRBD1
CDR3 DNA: TGTGCCAGCAGTTTAATCTTGGGACAGGGGAATTCACCCCTCCACTTT
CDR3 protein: CASSLILGQGNSPLHF

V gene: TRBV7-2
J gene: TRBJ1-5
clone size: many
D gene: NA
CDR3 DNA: TGTGCCAGCAGCTTATCCACGGGGATCAATCAGCCCCAGCATTTT
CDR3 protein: CASSLSTGINQPQHF

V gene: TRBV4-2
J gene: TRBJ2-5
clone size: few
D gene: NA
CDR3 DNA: TGTGCCAGCAGCCAAGTAGTAGGGGAAGAGACCCAGTACTTC
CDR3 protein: CASSQVVGEETQYF

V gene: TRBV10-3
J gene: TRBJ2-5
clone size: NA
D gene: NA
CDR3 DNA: TGTGCCATCAGTGATGGTATCGGGGGAGAGACCCAGTACTTC
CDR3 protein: CAISDGIGGETQYF

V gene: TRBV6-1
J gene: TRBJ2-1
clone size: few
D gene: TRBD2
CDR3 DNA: TGTGCCAGCAGGAAATGGACTAGCGGGGACAATGAGCAGTTCTTC
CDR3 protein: CASRKWTSGDNEQFF

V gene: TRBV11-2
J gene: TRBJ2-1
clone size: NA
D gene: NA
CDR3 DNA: TGTGCCAGCAGCCCCAATCCCCTCCCAGCGTTGGGTTACAATGAGCAGTTCTTC
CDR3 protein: CASSPNPLPALGYNEQFF

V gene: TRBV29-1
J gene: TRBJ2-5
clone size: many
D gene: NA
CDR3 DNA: TGCAGCGTTCTTTCGACAGGAGGAGCGGCCCAGTACTTC
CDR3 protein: CSVLSTGGAAQYF

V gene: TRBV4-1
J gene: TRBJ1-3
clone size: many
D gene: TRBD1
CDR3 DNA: TGCGCCAGCAGCCAAATGGACAGGGGGCCAGGAAACACCATATATTTT
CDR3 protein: CASSQMDRGPGNTIYF

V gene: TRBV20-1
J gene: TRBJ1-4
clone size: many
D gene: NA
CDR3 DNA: TGCAGTGCTAGAGATCCCGGGGTTCCTAATGAAAAACTGTTTTTT
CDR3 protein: CSARDPGVPNEKLFF

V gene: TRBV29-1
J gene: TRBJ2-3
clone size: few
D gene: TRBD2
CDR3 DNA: TGCAGCGTGCAAACTCGGGGGGCTAGCGGGAGGGCCGGGACAGATACGCAGTATTTT
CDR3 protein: CSVQTRGASGRAGTDTQYF

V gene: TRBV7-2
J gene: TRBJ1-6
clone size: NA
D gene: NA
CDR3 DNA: TGTGCCAGCAGCTTAGAGGCGGGGAATTCACCCCTCCACTTT
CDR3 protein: CASSLEAGNSPLHF

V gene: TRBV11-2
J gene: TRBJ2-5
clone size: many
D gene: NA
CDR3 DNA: TGTGCCAGCAGCTCAGGCGGGACAAGACAAGAGACCCAGTACTTC
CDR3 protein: CASSSGGTRQETQYF

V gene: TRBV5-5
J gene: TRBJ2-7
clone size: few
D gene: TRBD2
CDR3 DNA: TGTGCCAGCAGCTTATGGCGGGAGCCCTACGAGCAGTACTTC
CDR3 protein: CASSLWREPYEQYF

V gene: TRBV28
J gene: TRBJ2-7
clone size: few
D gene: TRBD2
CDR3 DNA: TGTGCCAGCAGTTCAGCGGGGGTCCTCGAGCAGTACTTC
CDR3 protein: CASSSAGVLEQYF

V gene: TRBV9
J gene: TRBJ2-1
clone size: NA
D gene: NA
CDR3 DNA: TGTGCCAGCAACGCAGACCCCTTGAACTACAATGAGCAGTTCTTC
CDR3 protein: CASNADPLNYNEQFF

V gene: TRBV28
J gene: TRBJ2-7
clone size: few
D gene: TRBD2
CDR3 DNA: TGTGCCAGCCTTAATAGCGGGACTCACGAGCAGTACTTC
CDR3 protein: CASLNSGTHEQYF

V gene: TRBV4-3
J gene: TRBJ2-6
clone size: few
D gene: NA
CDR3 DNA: TGCGCCAGCAGCCGGCGCTGGGGGTCTGGGGCCAACGTCCTGACTTTC
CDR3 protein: CASSRRWGSGANVLTF

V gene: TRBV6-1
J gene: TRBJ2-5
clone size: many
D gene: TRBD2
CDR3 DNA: TGTGCCAGCAGCCGCGGACTAGTAACCTTAGAGACCCAGTACTTC
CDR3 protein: CASSRGLVTLETQYF

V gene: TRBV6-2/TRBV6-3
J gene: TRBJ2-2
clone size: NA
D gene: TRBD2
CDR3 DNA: TGTGCCAGCGGTCCCGGGGGGGCCCCGGCGAGGGTCGGGGAGCTGTTTTTT
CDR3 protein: CASGPGGAPARVGELFF

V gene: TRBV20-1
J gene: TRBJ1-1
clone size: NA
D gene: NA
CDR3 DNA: TGCAGTGGGGCAGGGATGAACACTGAAGCTTTCTTT
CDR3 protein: CSGAGMNTEAFF

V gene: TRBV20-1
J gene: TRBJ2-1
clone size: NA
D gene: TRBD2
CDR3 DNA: TGCAGTGCTCCGGGACTAACCTACAATGAGCAGTTCTTC
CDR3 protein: CSAPGLTYNEQFF

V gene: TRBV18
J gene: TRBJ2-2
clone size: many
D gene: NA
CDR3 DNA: TGTGCCAGCTCACCGCCAGGGAGTGGACTTGGCACCGGGGAGCTGTTTTTT
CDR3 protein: CASSPPGSGLGTGELFF

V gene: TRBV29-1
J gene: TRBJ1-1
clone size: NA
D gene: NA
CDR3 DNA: TGCAGCGTTGTCAGGGAGGTTACTGAAGCTTTCTTT
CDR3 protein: CSVVREVTEAFF

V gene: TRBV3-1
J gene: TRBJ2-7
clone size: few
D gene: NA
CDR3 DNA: TGTGCCAGCAGCCAAGGGAGGACAAAGAGCTACGAGCAGTACTTC
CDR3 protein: CASSQGRTKSYEQYF

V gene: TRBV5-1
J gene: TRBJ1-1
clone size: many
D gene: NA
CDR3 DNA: TGCGCCAGCAGCTTGGACCCGGACACTGAAGCTTTCTTT
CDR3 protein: CASSLDPDTEAFF

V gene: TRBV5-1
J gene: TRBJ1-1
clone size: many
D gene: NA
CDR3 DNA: TGCGCCAGCAGCCCGACGGGGGGGGAATTAGAAGCTTTCTTT
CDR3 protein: CASSPTGGELEAFF

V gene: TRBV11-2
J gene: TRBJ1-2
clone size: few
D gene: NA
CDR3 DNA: TGTGCCAGCAGCTCCCTCCGCCCGGATCAGGGAGGTGGCTACACCTTC
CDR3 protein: CASSSLRPDQGGGYTF

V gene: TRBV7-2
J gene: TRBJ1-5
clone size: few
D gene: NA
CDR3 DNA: TGTGCCAGCTCGGACAGAAATAGCAATCAGCCCCAGCATTTT
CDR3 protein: CASSDRNSNQPQHF

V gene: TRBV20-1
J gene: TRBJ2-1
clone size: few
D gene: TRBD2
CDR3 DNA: TGCAGTGCTCCGGGACTAGCGGACTACAATGAGCAGTTCTTC
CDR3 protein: CSAPGLADYNEQFF

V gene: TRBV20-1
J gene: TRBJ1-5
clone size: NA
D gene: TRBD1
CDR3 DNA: TGCAGTGCTACAGGGACAGCCCTTATGGAGCCCCAGCATTTT
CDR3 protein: CSATGTALMEPQHF

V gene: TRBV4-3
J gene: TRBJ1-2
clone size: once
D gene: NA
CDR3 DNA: TGCGCCAGCAGCCAAGACAGAGCTAACTATGGCTACACCTTC
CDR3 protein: CASSQDRANYGYTF

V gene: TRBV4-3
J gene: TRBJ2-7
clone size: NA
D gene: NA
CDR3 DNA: TGCGCCAGCAGCACAGAAGACCCCTACGAGCAGTACTTC
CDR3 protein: CASSTEDPYEQYF

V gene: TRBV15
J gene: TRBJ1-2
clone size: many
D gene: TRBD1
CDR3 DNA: TGTGCCACCAGCACGACAGGGTACTATGGCTACACCTTC
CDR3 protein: CATSTTGYYGYTF

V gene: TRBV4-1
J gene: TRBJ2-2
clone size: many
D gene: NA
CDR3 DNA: TGCGCCAGCAGCCGGGGACATCCGAACACCGGGGAGCTGTTTTTT
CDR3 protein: CASSRGHPNTGELFF

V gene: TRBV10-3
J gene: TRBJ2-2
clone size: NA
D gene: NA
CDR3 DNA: TGTGCCATCAGTGCCGTTGATAAGGGGGAGCTGTTTTTT
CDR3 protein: CAISAVDKGELFF

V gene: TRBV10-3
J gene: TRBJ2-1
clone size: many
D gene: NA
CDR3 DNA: TGTGCCATCAGTGAAACTAGGTATGAGCAGTTCTTC
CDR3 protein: CAISETRYEQFF